This TCR beta chain is from a study of T cell changes during pregnancy in multiple sclerosis. Only in-frame clones appear in the TCRdb table, and some are missing; sequencing was by immunoSEQ multiplex PCR. The sample shows some 75,000 clones, 90% to 95% of them seen only once. This clone was observed once. Germline V gives CDR1 MGHRA, CDR2 YSYEKL. V was cut by 0 bases and J by 0 bases, with 9 bases left in between. The CDR3 covers 16 residues. The receptor was isolated from a female donor with multiple sclerosis, enrolled in a pregnancy study. This sequence joins TRBV4-1 and TRBJ1-3; no clear D gene. Sequencing was performed on peripheral blood, taken in the second trimester of pregnancy. The CDR3 DNA sequence: TGCGCCAGCAGCCAAGATCACAGTTTCTCTGGAAACACCATATATTTT. This sequence encodes CASSQDHSFSGNTIYF.